Below are 11 T cell receptor beta chains sequenced from a single sample in a study of blood T cell repertoires in COVID-19. The table came from immunoSEQ multiplex PCR; TCRdb's copy has only in-frame clones and leaves some out. Seen here are approximately 310,000 clones, 85% observed once, and the top ten hold 1.9%. The material sequenced was PBMCs or T cells enriched from blood (not recorded which). The receptors originated from a woman younger than 45 who had been exposed to COVID-19.

The genes are TRBV11-2 and TRBJ2-2, with a tentative D call TRBD2 (6 bases). The CDR3 consists of 12 residues. Trimming shortened V by 6 bases and J by 5 bases, and 7 bases separated the two germline ends. The germline V gene encodes CDR1 SGHAT and CDR2 FQNNGV. CDR3 in DNA: TGTGCCAGCAGAGGAGGGACCGGGGAGCTGTTTTTT. This gives the protein CASRGGTGELFF.

The rearrangement links TRBV19 to TRBJ1-1; TRBD1 agrees at 7 bases. After removal of 4 bases from V and 4 bases from J, the junction contained 15 bases not matched to a gene. This CDR3 region has 17 residues. Germline CDR1 and CDR2: LNHDA and SQIVND (reference sequence). CDR3 in DNA: TGTGCCAGTAGTACTTGGACAGGAAGGGTGGGATCCACTGAAGCTTTCTTT. This encodes CASSTWTGRVGSTEAFF.

The chain recombines TRBV28 with TRBJ2-3; TRBD2 matches 12 bases. Germline CDR1 is MDHEN and CDR2 is SYDVKM. With V trimmed by 7 bases and J by 5 bases, 4 bases remained unmatched. The CDR3 runs to 14 residues. As DNA, the CDR3 is TGTGCCAGCATCTCTAGCGGGGGGGGAGATACGCAGTATTTT. It specifies CASISSGGGDTQYF.

The chain links TRBV12-3 or TRBV12-4 to TRBJ1-1; TRBD1 matches 7 bases. V lost 6 bases, J lost 11 bases, and 9 bases stayed unmatched. The CDR3 sequence is 12 residues long. The CDR3 here is CASSQGGIKAFF. The CDR3 DNA sequence: TGTGCCAGCAGCCAGGGGGGTATCAAGGCTTTCTTT.

The chain joins TRBV13 to TRBJ2-2; the D gene is possibly TRBD2 (6 bases). Germline V gives CDR1 PRHDT, CDR2 FYEKMQ (reference sequence). Trimming shortened V by 5 bases and J by 4 bases, and 17 bases separated the two germline ends. The CDR3 spans 16 residues. For the CDR3, the DNA is TGTGCCAGCAGCGGGCGTAGGGACTTCCTCACCGGGGAGCTGTTTTTT. This codes for CASSGRRDFLTGELFF.

The chain has TRBV11-2 and TRBJ1-5; 7 nucleotides match TRBD1. The V segment lost 5 bases and the J segment 3 bases; nucleotides outside the gene matches: 4. Per germline, CDR1 SGHAT and CDR2 FQNNGV. The CDR3 is 14 residues long. The CDR3 nucleotides read TGTGCCAGCAGCCGGGACAGATTCAATCAGCCCCAGCATTTT. Encoded protein: CASSRDRFNQPQHF.

The chain joins TRBV19 to TRBJ1-4; 7 bases are shared with TRBD1. This CDR3 has 15 amino acids. Per the germline V gene, CDR1 is LNHDA and CDR2 is SQIVND (reference sequence). V was pared by 7 bases and J by 6 bases, with 11 bases of the junction left unmatched. CDR3 loop: CASTRSTGLYEKLFF. In DNA, the CDR3 is TGTGCCAGTACTAGATCGACAGGGTTATATGAAAAACTGTTTTTT.

The V gene is TRBV30, the J gene TRBJ1-2, with 7 bases fitting TRBD1. Germline-derived CDR1 and CDR2 are GTSNPN and SVGIG (reference sequence). V lost 4 bases to trimming and J lost 8 bases; unmatched junction nucleotides: 7. The CDR3 runs 12 residues. This CDR3 reads CAWTRGTGGYTF. In nucleotides, the CDR3 is TGTGCCTGGACCAGGGGGACGGGCGGCTACACCTTC.

This chain links TRBV5-6 with TRBJ1-2, with D possibly TRBD1 on 5 matching bases. CDR1 and CDR2 from the germline V gene are SGHDT and YYEEEE. The V and J ends lost 4 bases and 2 bases respectively, with 9 bases between them. The CDR3 length is 13 residues. This chain's CDR3 is CASSLGLNYGYTF. The CDR3 DNA sequence: TGTGCCAGCAGCCTGGGACTGAACTATGGCTACACCTTC.

This chain links TRBV28 with TRBJ1-5, with 10 bases fitting TRBD1. Unmatched junction bases numbered 5, after V lost 7 bases and J lost 2 bases. Germline CDR1 is MDHEN and CDR2 is SYDVKM. CDR3 length equals 15 residues. The CDR3 nucleotides are TGTGCCAGCAATGGACAGGGGGGCGGCAATCAGCCCCAGCATTTT. It codes for CASNGQGGGNQPQHF.

The J gene is TRBJ1-5, the V gene TRBV2, with TRBD1 matching 7 bases. The CDR3 length is 14 residues. CDR1 and CDR2 from the germline V gene are SNHLY and FYNNEI. The ends lost 8 bases at V and 5 bases at J; junction bases unmatched: 9. The CDR3 nucleotides read TGTGCCAGCGGTAGTCAGGGGGAGTATCAGCCCCAGCATTTT. Its protein product is CASGSQGEYQPQHF.